This T cell receptor (beta chain) is from a study of tumor and adjacent non-tumor tissue in lung cancer. At the level of the study: Patients were aged about 30 to 76, nine to eleven men and 5 women, stage I to III.

RNA was extracted from bulk tissue without any cell sorting. This non-tumor lung sample came from over 3 cm beyond the tumor edge. This clonotype was seen only once. Its matching antigen is unknown. This could be a read error, since a much larger clone is one nucleotide away. Likely a read error: the CDR3 ends without its conserved phenylalanine or tryptophan. Study observations and caveats: Tumor repertoires had a smaller top 100 clone share than normal lung. Significantly higher TCR diversity was found in tumor than normal lung. Shorter survival was associated with higher TCR diversity in tumors.

This CDR3 has 13 amino acids. V was clipped by 2 bases and J by 4 bases, with 9 bases between them. The germline CDR1 and CDR2 sequences are SGHRS and YFSETQ. The library came from three nested PCR rounds adapted from ARM-PCR protocols. TCRdb used MiXCR to reprocess the multiplex PCR reads, holding one entry per CDR3 protein. This sample has over 40,000 distinct CDR3 sequences, with 74% found just once. The rearrangement uses TRBV5-1 and TRBJ2-5; D possibly corresponds to TRBD2 (6 bases). The TCR sequence derives from a woman between 55 and 75 years old with non-small cell lung cancer. Material: distant non-tumor lung tissue. CDR3 in amino acids: CASSFGGPETQYL. Here the CDR3 DNA reads TGCGCCAGCAGCTTCGGGGGACCAGAGACCCAGTACTTA.